The 14 T cell receptor beta chains in this list originate from one sample, sequenced in a study of T-cell memory formation after mild COVID-19. Via MiXCR, TCRdb re-called the 5' RACE reads, giving one row per CDR3 protein. Here the sample spans under 550,000 distinct CDR3 sequences, around a sixth being singletons. The specimen was PBMCs or a T cell subset sorted from them (not recorded which). The receptor source for this set is an adult woman who had mild COVID-19 (a few samples of this study predate the infection). Cell type and time point are not known.

This clonotype appeared a few times. This rearrangement joins TRBV20-1 to TRBJ2-1, with TRBD2 matching over 11 bases. CDR3 length: 15 residues. CDR1 is DFQATT and CDR2 is SNEGSKA in the germline V gene (reference sequence). V was clipped by 3 bases and J by 12 bases; unmatched bases: 13. The CDR3 loop reads CSASILAGGVGWQFF. CDR3 in DNA: TGCAGTGCTAGCATTCTAGCGGGGGGAGTTGGTTGGCAGTTCTTC.

This clonotype came up a few times. V is TRBV5-1 and J is TRBJ2-3, with 8 bases lining up with TRBD2. Trimming took 1 base from V and 0 from J; bases not matched to a gene: 4. Germline V gives CDR1 SGHRS, CDR2 YFSETQ. This CDR3 contains 16 residues. The DNA for the CDR3 is TGCGCCAGCAGCTTGACTAGCGGACCTAGCACAGATACGCAGTATTTT. As protein: CASSLTSGPSTDTQYF.

This clonotype showed up just a few times. The chain joins TRBV11-3 to TRBJ2-1, with TRBD1 identical over 8 bases. The germline V gene has CDR1 SGHNT and CDR2 YENEEA. The CDR3 has 14 amino acids. Trimming took 6 bases from V and 0 from J; bases not matched to a gene: 1. CDR3 protein: CASSTGGSYNEQFF. CDR3 DNA sequence: TGTGCCAGCAGTACAGGGGGCTCCTACAATGAGCAGTTCTTC.

The rearrangement joins TRBV7-3 to TRBJ2-1, with D perhaps TRBD1 or TRBD2 (6 bases each). Germline-derived CDR1 and CDR2 are SGHTA and FQGTGA. The V and J ends lost 2 bases and 7 bases respectively, with 18 bases between them. This CDR3 spans 16 amino acids. The CDR3 protein is CASSLYSGAGRNEQFF. CDR3 sequence (DNA): TGTGCCAGCAGCTTATATTCGGGGGCAGGGCGGAATGAGCAGTTCTTC.

This clonotype was observed a few times. V and J are TRBV7-9 and TRBJ2-7, with 7 bases identical to TRBD1. CDR1 and CDR2 from the germline V gene are SEHNR and FQNEAQ (reference sequence). Losses at the gene ends were 4 bases for V and 3 bases for J; bases not matched to a gene: 12. The CDR3 spans 16 residues. The CDR3 coding sequence is TGTGCCAGCAGCTCAACGCCGGGACAGACCCTCTACGAGCAGTACTTC. Its translation: CASSSTPGQTLYEQYF.

This chain links TRBV12-3 or TRBV12-4 with TRBJ1-1; D remains unclear. The CDR3 has 12 residues. The V gene lost 2 bases and the J gene lost 5 bases, with 6 bases spanning the gap. CDR3 nucleotides: TGTGCCAGCAGTTTATTGGCAACTGAAGCTTTCTTT. This encodes CASSLLATEAFF.

Concerning this clonotype itself: An end of the junction does not agree with germline; a read error may underlie this. The V gene is TRBV7-2, the J gene TRBJ2-7; a possible D gene is TRBD2 (6 bases). CDR1 is SGHTA, CDR2 FQGNSA, per germline. CDR3 length: 12 amino acids. The CDR3 spells CASSLEAGHLYF. The CDR3 region has the DNA TGTGCCAGCAGCTTAGAAGCGGGCCATCTGTATTTC.

The rearrangement joins TRBV4-3 to TRBJ1-2; unclear D gene. The CDR3 contains 15 residues. Germline assignment: CDR1 LGHNA and CDR2 YSLEER. Deletions cut 6 bases from V and 4 bases from J, with 18 bases between. CDR3 DNA sequence: TGCGCCAGCAGAAAAGAGATATTACACTTCTATGGCTACACCTTC. Amino acid sequence: CASRKEILHFYGYTF.

The V call is TRBV27, the J call TRBJ2-5; D is ambiguous. Germline-derived CDR1 and CDR2 are MNHEY and SMNVEV (reference sequence). V was clipped by 0 bases and J by 2 bases, with 10 bases between them. This CDR3 has 15 residues. CDR3 in amino acids: CASSLSWQPQETQYF. DNA for the CDR3: TGTGCCAGCAGTTTATCGTGGCAGCCTCAAGAGACCCAGTACTTC.

The chain recombines TRBV5-4 with TRBJ1-4; the D is unclear. The CDR3 covers 14 residues. Germline assignment: CDR1 SGHNT and CDR2 YYREEE (reference sequence). The ends were cut back, 1 base at V and 6 bases at J, with 10 bases in the middle. The CDR3 DNA sequence: TGTGCCAGCAGCTTGAAGGGCTTGGATGAAAAACTGTTTTTT. Protein product: CASSLKGLDEKLFF.

A few counts support this clonotype. The rearrangement joins TRBV9 to TRBJ2-7; 9 bases match TRBD1. J gave up 6 bases and V 0 bases, and 7 bases lay outside the gene matches. There are 15 residues in the CDR3. Germline CDR1 reads SGDLS; CDR2 reads YYNGEE. CDR3 sequence (DNA): TGTGCCAGCAGCGTAGGGGACAGGGAGGGTTCCGAGCAGTACTTC. Protein product: CASSVGDREGSEQYF.

In its sample, this clonotype was seen once. The chain combines TRBV27 with TRBJ1-4; D call uncertain. The V and J ends lost 3 bases and 7 bases respectively, with 9 bases between them. This CDR3 comprises 13 residues. The germline V gene encodes CDR1 MNHEY and CDR2 SMNVEV (reference sequence). The CDR3 here is CASSFRQVEKLFF. CDR3 nucleotides: TGTGCCAGCAGTTTCCGGCAGGTTGAAAAACTGTTTTTT.

V is TRBV4-2 and J is TRBJ2-1; TRBD2 aligns across 9 bases. J gave up 2 bases and V 3 bases, and 8 bases lay outside the gene matches. The CDR3 is 17 amino acids. Germline lookup yields CDR1 LGHNA and CDR2 YNFKEQ. CDR3 bases: TGTGCCAGCAGCCATGCGAAAGCGGGGGGCGCCTACAATGAGCAGTTCTTC. Translation gives CASSHAKAGGAYNEQFF.

The table lists this clonotype with a few counts. The rearrangement links TRBV12-3 or TRBV12-4 to TRBJ1-5; D is unresolved. The V and J ends lost 3 bases and 5 bases respectively, with 5 bases between them. The CDR3 covers 12 residues. The CDR3 nucleotides read TGTGCCAGCAGTTTGTGGCATCAGCCCCAGCATTTT. Residues: CASSLWHQPQHF.